This TCR beta chain was recovered during a study of blood T cells in healthy people across ages. Overall study results and limits: With donor CMV status unknown, expanded clonotype changes were possibly confounded. TCR beta diversity tracked closely with naive T cell percentage.

With respect to this clonotype: What it binds is unknown.

Then a second PCR, running about 6 to 12 cycles, was carried out with a sample-barcoded 5' primer and a J-beta primer mix. TCRdb itself ran the 5' RACE reads through MiXCR, one entry per CDR3 protein. The data hold 720,000 or so distinct CDR3 sequences, with roughly 41% observed a single time. The sequence came from an elderly man in good health. Input material: blood.

Here the CDR3 reads CSVGASGNEQYF. In DNA form, the CDR3 reads TGCAGCGTTGGGGCCAGCGGGAACGAGCAGTACTTC. The J gene is TRBJ2-7, the V gene TRBV29-1, with 7 bases lining up with TRBD2. This CDR3 is 12 amino acids long. V trimming: 4 bases; J trimming: 5 bases; junction bases outside the gene matches: 5. From germline, CDR1 is SQVTM and CDR2 ANQGSEA.